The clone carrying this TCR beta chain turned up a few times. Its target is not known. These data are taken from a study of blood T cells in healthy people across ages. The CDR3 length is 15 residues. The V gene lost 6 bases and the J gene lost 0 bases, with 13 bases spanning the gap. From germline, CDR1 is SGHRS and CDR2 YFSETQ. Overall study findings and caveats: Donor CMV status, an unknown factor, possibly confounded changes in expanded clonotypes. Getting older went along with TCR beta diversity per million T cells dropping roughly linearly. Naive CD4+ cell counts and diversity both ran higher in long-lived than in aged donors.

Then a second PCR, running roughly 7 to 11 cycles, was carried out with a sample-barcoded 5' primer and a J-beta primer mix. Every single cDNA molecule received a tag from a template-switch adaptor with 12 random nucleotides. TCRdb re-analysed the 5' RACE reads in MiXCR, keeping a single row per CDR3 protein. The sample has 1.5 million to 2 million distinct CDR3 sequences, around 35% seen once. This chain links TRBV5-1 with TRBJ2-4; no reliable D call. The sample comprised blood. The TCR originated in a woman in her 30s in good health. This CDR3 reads CASTREGLAKNIQYF. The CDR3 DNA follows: TGCGCCAGCACTAGAGAAGGCCTAGCCAAAAACATTCAGTACTTC.